Listed below are T cell receptor beta chains from one sample, sequenced in a study of cytomegalovirus exposure and HLA in healthy donors. Profiling relied on immunoSEQ multiplex PCR, and the TCRdb table lists in-frame clones only, not all of them. The sample yields about 130,000 clones, over 75% seen once. What was sequenced was PBMCs. The receptors come from a woman between 35 and 50 years old in good health and CMV-seropositive. CDR3s include the opening cysteine and the closing phenylalanine or tryptophan. The order of the fields is J gene, clone size, V gene, D gene, CDR3 DNA, CDR3 protein. D genes are given only for firm matches. The size of a clone is reported for some rows only, either as once, few or many, or as a class for expanded clones.

J: TRBJ1-2
size: -
V: TRBV28
D: -
DNA: TGTGCCAGCAGTTTTCCCGGGAGGGATGGCTACACCTTC
CDR3: CASSFPGRDGYTF

J: TRBJ1-5
size: -
V: TRBV23-1
D: TRBD1
DNA: TGCGCCAGCACAATCGACAGGGGCAATCAGCCCCAGCATTTT
CDR3: CASTIDRGNQPQHF

J: TRBJ2-7
size: -
V: TRBV5-5
D: -
DNA: TGTGCCAGCAGCTTGGATCAGCCCGCGGTTTTGCAGTACTTC
CDR3: CASSLDQPAVLQYF

J: TRBJ2-2
size: -
V: TRBV28
D: TRBD2
DNA: TGTGCCAGCAGAAGCCTGACTAGCGGGATCCCCGGGGAGCTGTTTTTT
CDR3: CASRSLTSGIPGELFF

J: TRBJ1-4
size: -
V: TRBV10-3
D: -
DNA: TGTGCCATCAGTGATCAGACAGGCTCTAATGAAAAACTGTTTTTT
CDR3: CAISDQTGSNEKLFF

J: TRBJ1-2
size: -
V: TRBV11-2
D: -
DNA: TGTGCCAGCAGCTTAGCCCCATCCCCTGGCTACACCTTC
CDR3: CASSLAPSPGYTF

J: TRBJ1-1
size: -
V: TRBV6-6
D: -
DNA: TGTGCCAGCACAGAGGTACTGGGAGGCACTGAAGCTTTCTTT
CDR3: CASTEVLGGTEAFF

J: TRBJ1-1
size: few
V: TRBV5-1
D: TRBD1
DNA: TGCGCCAGCAGCCCGGGACAGGGGATGAACACTGAAGCTTTCTTT
CDR3: CASSPGQGMNTEAFF

J: TRBJ2-1
size: -
V: TRBV5-1
D: -
DNA: TGCGCCAGCAGCTTGGCCCGGGTACGGGACAATGAGCAGTTCTTC
CDR3: CASSLARVRDNEQFF

J: TRBJ2-5
size: -
V: TRBV6-1
D: TRBD1
DNA: TGTGCCAGCAGTGAAAGGGACAGGGTAGTGTTGGAGACCCAGTACTTC
CDR3: CASSERDRVVLETQYF

J: TRBJ2-1
size: -
V: TRBV28
D: TRBD2
DNA: TGTGCCAGTCATAGCGGGAGGCCTCACAATGAGCAGTTCTTC
CDR3: CASHSGRPHNEQFF